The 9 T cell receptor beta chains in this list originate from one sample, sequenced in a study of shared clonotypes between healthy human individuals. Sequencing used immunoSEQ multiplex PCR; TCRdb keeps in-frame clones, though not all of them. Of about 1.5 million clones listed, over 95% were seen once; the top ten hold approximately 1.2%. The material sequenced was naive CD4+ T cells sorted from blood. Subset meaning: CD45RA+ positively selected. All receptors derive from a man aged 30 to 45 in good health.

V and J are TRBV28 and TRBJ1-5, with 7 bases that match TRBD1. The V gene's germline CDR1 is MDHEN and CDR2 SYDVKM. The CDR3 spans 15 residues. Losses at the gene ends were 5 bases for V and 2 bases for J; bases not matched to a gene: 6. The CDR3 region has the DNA TGTGCCAGCAGTCGCAGCGGACAGGGCAATCAGCCCCAGCATTTT. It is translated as CASSRSGQGNQPQHF.

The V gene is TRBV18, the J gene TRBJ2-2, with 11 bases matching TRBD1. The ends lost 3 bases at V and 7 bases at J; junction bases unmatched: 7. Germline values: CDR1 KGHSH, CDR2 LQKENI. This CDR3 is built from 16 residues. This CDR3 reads CASSPGQGASNGELFF. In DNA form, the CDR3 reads TGTGCCAGCTCACCTGGACAGGGGGCTTCGAACGGGGAGCTGTTTTTT. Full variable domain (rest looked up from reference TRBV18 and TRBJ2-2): NAGVMQNPRHLVRRRGQEARLRCSPMKGHSHVYWYRQLPEEGLKFMVYLQKENIIDESGMPKERFSAEFPKEGPSILRIQQVVRGDSAAYFCASSPGQGASNGELFFGEGSRLTVL.

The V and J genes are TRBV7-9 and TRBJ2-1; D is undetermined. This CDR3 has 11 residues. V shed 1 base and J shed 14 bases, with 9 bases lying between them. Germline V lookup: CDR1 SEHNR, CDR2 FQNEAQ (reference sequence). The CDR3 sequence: CASSLGGGEFF. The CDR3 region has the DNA TGTGCCAGCAGCTTAGGGGGTGGGGAGTTCTTC.

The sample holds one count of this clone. CDR3 in DNA: TGTGCCAGCAGCGGTCCGGGACTAGCGGACCGGGATACGCAGTATTTT. Its protein product is CASSGPGLADRDTQYF. This chain links TRBV28 with TRBJ2-3, with 11 nucleotides matching TRBD2. CDR1 and CDR2 from the germline V gene are MDHEN and SYDVKM. The V segment lost 6 bases and the J segment 6 bases; nucleotides outside the gene matches: 11. The CDR3 runs to 16 residues.

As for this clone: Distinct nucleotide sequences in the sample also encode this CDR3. CDR3 coding DNA: TGTGCCAGCTCACCTGGGACTGGCTACGAGCAGTACTTC. This gives the protein CASSPGTGYEQYF. The chain combines TRBV18 with TRBJ2-7, with a weak D call TRBD2 (6 bases). Germline assignment: CDR1 KGHSH and CDR2 LQKENI. The V end was cut by 3 bases, the J end by 3 bases, with 9 bases between. The CDR3 runs 13 residues.

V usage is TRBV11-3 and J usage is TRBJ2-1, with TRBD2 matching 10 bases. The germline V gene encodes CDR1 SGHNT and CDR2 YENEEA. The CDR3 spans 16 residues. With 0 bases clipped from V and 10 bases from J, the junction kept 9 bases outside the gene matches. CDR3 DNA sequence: TGTGCCAGCAGCTTAGAGGGGCTAGCGGGAGCCCGGGAGCAGTTCTTC. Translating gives CASSLEGLAGAREQFF.

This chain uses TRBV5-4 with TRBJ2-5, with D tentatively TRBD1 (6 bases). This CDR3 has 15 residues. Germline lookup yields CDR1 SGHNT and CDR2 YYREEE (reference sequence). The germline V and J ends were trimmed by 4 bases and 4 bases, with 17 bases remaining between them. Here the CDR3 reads CASSTTSGVGETQYF. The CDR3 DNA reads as TGTGCCAGCAGCACGACCTCAGGGGTGGGAGAGACCCAGTACTTC. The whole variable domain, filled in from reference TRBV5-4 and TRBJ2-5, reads ETGVTQSPTHLIKTRGQQVTLRCSSQSGHNTVSWYQQALGQGPQFIFQYYREEENGRGNFPPRFSGLQFPNYSSELNVNALELDDSALYLCASSTTSGVGETQYFGPGTRLLVL.

The CDR3 reads CASSPRADQPQHF. In DNA, the CDR3 is TGTGCCAGTAGTCCACGGGCCGATCAGCCCCAGCATTTT. This sequence joins TRBV19 and TRBJ1-5; the D is unclear. V dropped 5 bases and J dropped 5 bases, with 10 bases sitting between them. This CDR3 spans 13 amino acids. The germline gives CDR1 LNHDA, CDR2 SQIVND (reference sequence).

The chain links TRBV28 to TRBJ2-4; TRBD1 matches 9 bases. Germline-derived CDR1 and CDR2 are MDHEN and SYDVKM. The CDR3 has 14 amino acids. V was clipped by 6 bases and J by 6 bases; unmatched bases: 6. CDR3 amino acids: CASRPGQGRNIQYF. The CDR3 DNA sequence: TGTGCCAGCAGACCCGGACAGGGGAGAAACATTCAGTACTTC.